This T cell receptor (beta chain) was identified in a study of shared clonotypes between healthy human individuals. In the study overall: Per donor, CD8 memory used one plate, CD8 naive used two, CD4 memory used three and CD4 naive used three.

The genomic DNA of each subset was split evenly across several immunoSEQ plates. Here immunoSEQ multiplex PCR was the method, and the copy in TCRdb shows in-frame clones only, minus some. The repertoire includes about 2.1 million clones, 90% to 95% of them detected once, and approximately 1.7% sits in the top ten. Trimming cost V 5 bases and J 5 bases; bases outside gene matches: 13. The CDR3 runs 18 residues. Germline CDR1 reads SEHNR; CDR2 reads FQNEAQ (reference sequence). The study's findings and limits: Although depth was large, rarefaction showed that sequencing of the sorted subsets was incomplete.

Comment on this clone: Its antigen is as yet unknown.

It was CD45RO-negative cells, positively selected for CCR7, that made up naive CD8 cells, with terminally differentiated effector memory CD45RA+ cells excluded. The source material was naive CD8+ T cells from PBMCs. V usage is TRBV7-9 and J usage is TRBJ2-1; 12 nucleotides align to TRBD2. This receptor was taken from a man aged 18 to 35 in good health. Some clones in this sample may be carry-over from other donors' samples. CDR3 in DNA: TGTGCCAGCAGCGCCGACTCGACTAGCGGGAGAGAGAACAATGAGCAGTTCTTC. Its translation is CASSADSTSGRENNEQFF. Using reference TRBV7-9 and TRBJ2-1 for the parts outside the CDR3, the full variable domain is DTGVSQNPRHKITKRGQNVTFRCDPISEHNRLYWYRQTLGQGPEFLTYFQNEAQLEKSRLLSDRFSAERPKGSFSTLEIQRTEQGDSAMYLCASSADSTSGRENNEQFFGPGTRLTVL.